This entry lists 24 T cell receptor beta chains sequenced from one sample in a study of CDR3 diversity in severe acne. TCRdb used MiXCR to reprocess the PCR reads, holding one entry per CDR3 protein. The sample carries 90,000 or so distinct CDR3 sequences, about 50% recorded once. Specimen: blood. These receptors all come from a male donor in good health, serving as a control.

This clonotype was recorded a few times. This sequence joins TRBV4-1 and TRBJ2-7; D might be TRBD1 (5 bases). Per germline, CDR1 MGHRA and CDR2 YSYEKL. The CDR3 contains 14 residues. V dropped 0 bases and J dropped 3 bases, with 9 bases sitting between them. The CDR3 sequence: CASSQEGQGYEQYF. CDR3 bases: TGCGCCAGCAGCCAAGAAGGTCAGGGCTACGAGCAGTACTTC.

Here the CDR3 reads CASSPYFGGVDQETQYF. DNA of the CDR3: TGTGCCAGCAGTCCCTATTTCGGAGGGGTTGACCAAGAGACCCAGTACTTC. V usage is TRBV25-1 and J usage is TRBJ2-5, with TRBD2 as a possible D gene (6 bases). V lost 5 bases to trimming and J lost 0 bases, with 19 bases between them. Germline V gene sequence: CDR1 MGHDK, CDR2 SYGVNS. The CDR3 contains 17 residues.

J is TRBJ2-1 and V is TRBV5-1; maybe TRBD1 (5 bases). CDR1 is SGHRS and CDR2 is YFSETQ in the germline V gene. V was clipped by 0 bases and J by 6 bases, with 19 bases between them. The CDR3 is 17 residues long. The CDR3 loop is CASSLAGRAGFGNEQFF. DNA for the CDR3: TGCGCCAGCAGCTTGGCAGGCAGGGCAGGGTTCGGCAATGAGCAGTTCTTC.

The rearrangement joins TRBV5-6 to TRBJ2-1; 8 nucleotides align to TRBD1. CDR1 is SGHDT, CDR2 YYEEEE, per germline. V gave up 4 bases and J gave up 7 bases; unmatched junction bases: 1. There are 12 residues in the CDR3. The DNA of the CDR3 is TGTGCCAGCAGCAGGGACAGGAATGAGCAGTTCTTC. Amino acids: CASSRDRNEQFF.

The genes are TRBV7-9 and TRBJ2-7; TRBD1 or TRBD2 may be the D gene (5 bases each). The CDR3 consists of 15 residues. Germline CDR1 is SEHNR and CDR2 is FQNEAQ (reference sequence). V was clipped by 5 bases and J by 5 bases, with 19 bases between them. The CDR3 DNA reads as TGTGCCAGCAGCCCCCTTGGGGGATCTTTGGACGAGCAGTACTTC. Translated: CASSPLGGSLDEQYF.

This chain's CDR3 is CASSSFGRANTEAFF. The CDR3 coding sequence is TGTGCCAGCAGTAGCTTCGGAAGGGCAAACACTGAAGCTTTCTTT. This chain uses TRBV5-5 with TRBJ1-1; no clear D. Germline assignment: CDR1 SGHKS and CDR2 YYEKEE (reference sequence). The CDR3 has 15 amino acids. The V gene lost 5 bases and the J gene lost 2 bases, with 16 bases spanning the gap.

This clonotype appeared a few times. The CDR3 is CASSVDQGAWMNTEAFF. The DNA for the CDR3 is TGTGCCAGCAGCGTGGATCAGGGGGCCTGGATGAACACTGAAGCTTTCTTT. The V gene is TRBV5-6, the J gene TRBJ1-1; 8 nucleotides match TRBD1. CDR3 length: 17 amino acids. Germline V gene data show CDR1 as SGHDT and CDR2 as YYEEEE. With V trimmed by 4 bases and J by 0 bases, 11 bases remained unmatched.

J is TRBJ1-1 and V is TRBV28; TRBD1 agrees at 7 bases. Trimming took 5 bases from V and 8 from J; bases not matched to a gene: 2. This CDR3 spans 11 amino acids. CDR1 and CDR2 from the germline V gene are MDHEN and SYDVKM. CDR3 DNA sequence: TGTGCCAGCAGTATACAGGGGGAAGCTTTCTTT. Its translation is CASSIQGEAFF.

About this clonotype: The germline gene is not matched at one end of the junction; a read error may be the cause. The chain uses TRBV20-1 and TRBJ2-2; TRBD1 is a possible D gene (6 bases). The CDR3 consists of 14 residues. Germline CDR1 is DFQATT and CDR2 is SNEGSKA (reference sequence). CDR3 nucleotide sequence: TGCAGTGCTAGAGATAACCGGGACACCGAGGAGCTGTTTTTC. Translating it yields CSARDNRDTEELFF.

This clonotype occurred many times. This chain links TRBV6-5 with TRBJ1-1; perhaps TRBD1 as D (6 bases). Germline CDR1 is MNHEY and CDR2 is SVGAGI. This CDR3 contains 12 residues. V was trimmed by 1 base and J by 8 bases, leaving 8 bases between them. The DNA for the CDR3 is TGTGCCAGCAGTTACTGGGGGCGGGAAGCTTTCTTT. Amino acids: CASSYWGREAFF.

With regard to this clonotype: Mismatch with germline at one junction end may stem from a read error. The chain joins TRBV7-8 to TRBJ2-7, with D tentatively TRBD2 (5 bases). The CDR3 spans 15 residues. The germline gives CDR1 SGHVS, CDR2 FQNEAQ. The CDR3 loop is CASGLARVKFDEQYF. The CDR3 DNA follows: TGTGCCAGCGGCTTAGCGCGGGTTAAGTTCGACGAGCAGTACTTC.

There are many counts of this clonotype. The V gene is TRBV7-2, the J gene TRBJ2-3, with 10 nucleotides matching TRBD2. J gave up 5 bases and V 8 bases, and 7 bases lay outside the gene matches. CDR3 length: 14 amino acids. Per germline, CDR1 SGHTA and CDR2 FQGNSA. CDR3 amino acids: CASSDPSGRDTQYF. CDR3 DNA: TGTGCCAGCTCCGACCCTAGCGGGAGAGATACGCAGTATTTT. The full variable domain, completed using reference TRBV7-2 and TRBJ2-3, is GAGVSQSPSNKVTEKGKDVELRCDPISGHTALYWYRQSLGQGLEFLIYFQGNSAPDKSGLPSDRFSAERTGGSVSTLTIQRTQQEDSAVYLCASSDPSGRDTQYFGPGTRLTVL.

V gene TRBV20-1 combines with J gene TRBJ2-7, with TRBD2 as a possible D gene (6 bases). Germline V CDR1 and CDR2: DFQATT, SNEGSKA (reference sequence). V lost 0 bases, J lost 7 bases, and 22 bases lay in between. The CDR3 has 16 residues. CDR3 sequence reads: CSARDLRGHEAGEQYF. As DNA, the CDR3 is TGCAGTGCTAGAGATCTGCGCGGCCATGAGGCGGGGGAGCAGTACTTC.

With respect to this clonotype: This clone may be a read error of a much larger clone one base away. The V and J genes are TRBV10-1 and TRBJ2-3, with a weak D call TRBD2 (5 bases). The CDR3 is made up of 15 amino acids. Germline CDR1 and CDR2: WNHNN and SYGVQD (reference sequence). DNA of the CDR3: TGCGCCAGCAGTGATTACGGGGAGTCGGCAGATACGCGGTATTTT. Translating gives CASSDYGESADTRYF.

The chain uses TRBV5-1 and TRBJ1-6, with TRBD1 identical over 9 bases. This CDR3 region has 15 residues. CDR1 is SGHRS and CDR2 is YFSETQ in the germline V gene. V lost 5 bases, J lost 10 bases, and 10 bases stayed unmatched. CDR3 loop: CASSMGQGSYSPLHF. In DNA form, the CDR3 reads TGCGCCAGCAGTATGGGACAGGGCTCGTACTCACCCCTCCACTTT.

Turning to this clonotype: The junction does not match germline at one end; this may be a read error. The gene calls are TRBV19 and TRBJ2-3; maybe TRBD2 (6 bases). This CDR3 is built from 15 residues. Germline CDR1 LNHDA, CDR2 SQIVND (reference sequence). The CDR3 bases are TGTGCCAGTAGTACCTCCCTAGCGAGCATAGATACGCAGTATTTT. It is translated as CASSTSLASIDTQYF.

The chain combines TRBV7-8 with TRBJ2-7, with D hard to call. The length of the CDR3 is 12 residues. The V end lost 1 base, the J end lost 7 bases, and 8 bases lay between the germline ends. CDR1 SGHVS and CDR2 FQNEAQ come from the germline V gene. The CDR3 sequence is CASSLVHAEQYF. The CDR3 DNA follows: TGTGCCAGCAGCTTAGTTCACGCGGAGCAGTACTTC.

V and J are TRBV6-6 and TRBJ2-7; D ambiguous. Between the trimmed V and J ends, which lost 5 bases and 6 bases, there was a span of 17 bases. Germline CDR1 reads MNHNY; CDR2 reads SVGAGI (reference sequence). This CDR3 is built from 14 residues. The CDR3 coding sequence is TGTGCCAGCAGTCCGACACACACAACTACCGAGCAGTACTTC. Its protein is CASSPTHTTTEQYF.

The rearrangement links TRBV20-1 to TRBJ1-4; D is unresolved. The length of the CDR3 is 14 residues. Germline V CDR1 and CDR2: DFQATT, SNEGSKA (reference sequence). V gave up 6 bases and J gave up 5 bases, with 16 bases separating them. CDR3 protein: CSASVLGGNEKLFF. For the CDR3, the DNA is TGCAGTGCATCAGTATTAGGCGGGAATGAAAAACTGTTTTTT.

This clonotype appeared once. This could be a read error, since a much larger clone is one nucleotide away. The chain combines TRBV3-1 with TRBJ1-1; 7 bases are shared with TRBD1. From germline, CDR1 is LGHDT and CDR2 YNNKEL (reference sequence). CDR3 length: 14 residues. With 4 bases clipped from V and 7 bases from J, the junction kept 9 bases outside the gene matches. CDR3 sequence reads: CASSPAQGRIEAFF. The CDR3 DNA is TGTGCCAGCAGCCCAGCACAGGGGAGGATTGAAGCTTTCTTT.

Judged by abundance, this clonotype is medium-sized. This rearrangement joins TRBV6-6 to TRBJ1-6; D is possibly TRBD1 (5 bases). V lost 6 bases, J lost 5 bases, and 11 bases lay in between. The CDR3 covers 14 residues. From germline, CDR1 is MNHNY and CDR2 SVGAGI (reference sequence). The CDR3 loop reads CASRRLGDNSPLHF. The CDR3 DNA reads TGTGCCAGCAGAAGGTTGGGGGATAATTCACCCCTCCACTTT.

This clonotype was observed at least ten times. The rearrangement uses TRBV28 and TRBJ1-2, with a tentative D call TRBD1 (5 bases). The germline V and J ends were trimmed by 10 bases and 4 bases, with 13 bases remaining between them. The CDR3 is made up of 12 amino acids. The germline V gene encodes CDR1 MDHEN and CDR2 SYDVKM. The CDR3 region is CAIQGLLYGYTF. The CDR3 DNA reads TGTGCCATCCAGGGCCTCCTCTATGGCTACACCTTC.

The CDR3 nucleotides are TGTGCCAGCAGCTTGGGCTTTCAAGAGACCCAGTACTTC. Translated: CASSLGFQETQYF. The rearrangement links TRBV5-8 to TRBJ2-5, with no clear D. The CDR3 is 13 amino acids. With 0 bases removed from V and 2 bases from J, the gap between germline ends came to 5 bases. In germline, CDR1 is SGHTS, CDR2 YDEGEE.

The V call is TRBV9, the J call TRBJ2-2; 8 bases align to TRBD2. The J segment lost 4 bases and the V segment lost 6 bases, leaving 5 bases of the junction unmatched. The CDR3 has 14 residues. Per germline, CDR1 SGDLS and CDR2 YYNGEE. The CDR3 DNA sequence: TGTGCCAGCACGGCGGGAGGCACCACCGGGGAGCTGTTTTTT. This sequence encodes CASTAGGTTGELFF.